A single sample gave rise to the 15 T cell receptor beta chains below, sequenced in a study of shared clonotypes between healthy human individuals. Cells designated naive CD8 were CD45RO-negative and were positively selected for CCR7, with terminally differentiated effector memory CD45RA+ cells excluded. TCRdb keeps only in-frame clones here, not all; method: immunoSEQ multiplex PCR. The sample has about 2 million clones, just under 95% seen once. Source material: naive CD8+ T cells sorted from blood. Every receptor here comes from a man aged 18-30 years in good health.

This chain joins TRBV2 and TRBJ1-5, with no clear D. V was trimmed by 5 bases and J by 2 bases, leaving 13 bases between them. This CDR3 has 15 amino acids. From germline, CDR1 is SNHLY and CDR2 FYNNEI. DNA for the CDR3: TGTGCCAGCAGTTCAAGGGCTATCGGCAATCAGCCCCAGCATTTT. Encoded protein: CASSSRAIGNQPQHF.

The gene calls are TRBV6-1 and TRBJ1-2; TRBD1 agrees at 8 bases. The J segment lost 4 bases and the V segment lost 3 bases, leaving 10 bases of the junction unmatched. This CDR3 has 16 amino acids. Germline lookup yields CDR1 MNHNS and CDR2 SASEGT. Here the CDR3 DNA reads TGTGCCAGCAGTGACTATGGGGACAGGCTTTTCTATGGCTACACCTTC. Protein sequence: CASSDYGDRLFYGYTF.

This chain connects TRBV12-5 to TRBJ2-6; D not certain. This CDR3 region has 14 residues. Germline V gene lookup returns CDR1 LGHNT and CDR2 FRNRAP. Trimming cost V 7 bases and J 0 bases, with 7 bases left between them. The CDR3 spells CASAPGSGANVLTF. The CDR3 region has the DNA TGTGCTAGTGCCCCTGGCTCTGGGGCCAACGTCCTGACTTTC.

The rearrangement joins TRBV11-2 to TRBJ2-7; TRBD1 agrees at 9 bases. The CDR3 runs 15 residues. V lost 5 bases to trimming and J lost 2 bases; unmatched junction nucleotides: 7. Per the germline V gene, CDR1 is SGHAT and CDR2 is FQNNGV. CDR3 residues: CASSNDRGGTYEQYF. The CDR3 region has the DNA TGTGCCAGCAGCAACGACAGGGGGGGAACCTACGAGCAGTACTTC. The full variable domain, with the rest looked up from reference TRBV11-2 and TRBJ2-7, is EAGVAQSPRYKIIEKRQSVAFWCNPISGHATLYWYQQILGQGPKLLIQFQNNGVVDDSQLPKDRFSAERLKGVDSTLKIQPAKLEDSAVYLCASSNDRGGTYEQYFGPGTRLTVT.

This chain connects TRBV27 to TRBJ2-2; tentative D call: TRBD2 (5 bases). V lost 4 bases, J lost 4 bases, and 7 bases lay in between. The CDR3 contains 13 residues. The germline CDR1 and CDR2 sequences are MNHEY and SMNVEV (reference sequence). The CDR3 loop reads CASSWRVTGELFF. CDR3 in DNA: TGTGCCAGCAGTTGGCGGGTCACCGGGGAGCTGTTTTTT.

This clone was seen a single time. V is TRBV4-1 and J is TRBJ2-7, with TRBD2 as a possible D gene (6 bases). With 0 bases removed from V and 1 base from J, the gap between germline ends came to 10 bases. CDR1 is MGHRA and CDR2 is YSYEKL in the germline V gene. This CDR3 is 15 amino acids long. CDR3 amino acids: CASSQEEGMSYEQYF. For the CDR3, the DNA is TGCGCCAGCAGCCAAGAGGAGGGGATGTCCTACGAGCAGTACTTC.

This chain connects TRBV7-6 to TRBJ2-2; TRBD2 matches at 8 bases. V dropped 4 bases and J dropped 5; count of bases not matched to a gene: 3. CDR3 size: 14 residues. Looked up from germline, CDR1 is SGHVS and CDR2 is FNYEAQ. CDR3 in DNA: TGTGCCAGCAGCTACGGGGGGGTTACCGGGGAGCTGTTTTTT. It yields the protein CASSYGGVTGELFF.

This chain's CDR3 is CAWSVEVWSTDTQYF. The CDR3 DNA reads as TGTGCCTGGAGTGTAGAGGTGTGGAGCACAGATACGCAGTATTTT. The rearrangement uses TRBV30 and TRBJ2-3, with D unresolved. The CDR3 contains 15 residues. CDR1 and CDR2 (germline): GTSNPN, SVGIG (reference sequence). V lost 0 bases and J 0 bases, leaving 10 bases between the germline ends.

The chain employs TRBV2 and TRBJ1-2; a possible D gene is TRBD1 (6 bases). Trimming took off 6 bases at V and 0 bases at J, with 14 bases between the two ends. The CDR3 totals 15 residues. Germline V lookup: CDR1 SNHLY, CDR2 FYNNEI. The CDR3 DNA reads TGTGCCAGCAGGGAGACAGGAGATACTAACTATGGCTACACCTTC. This sequence encodes CASRETGDTNYGYTF.

The chain couples TRBV10-2 to TRBJ2-2, with D unresolved. CDR3 length equals 15 residues. Germline V lookup: CDR1 WSHSY, CDR2 SAAADI. V lost 6 bases to trimming and J lost 3 bases, with 14 bases between them. CDR3 residues: CASRRTGPDTGELFF. The CDR3 bases are TGCGCCAGCAGAAGGACGGGTCCGGACACCGGGGAGCTGTTTTTT.

The V call is TRBV6-5, the J call TRBJ2-1; TRBD2 agrees at 11 bases. The junction had 5 bases not matched to a gene; V was cut back by 6 bases and J by 10 bases. The germline V gene has CDR1 MNHEY and CDR2 SVGAGI. This CDR3 comprises 13 residues. The CDR3 nucleotides read TGTGCCAGCAGCACGACTAGCGGGGCAGAGCAGTTCTTC. As protein: CASSTTSGAEQFF.

V and J are TRBV7-6 and TRBJ2-1; D perhaps matches TRBD1 (6 bases). The CDR3 is 15 amino acids. Germline CDR1 reads SGHVS; CDR2 reads FNYEAQ. V lost 1 base to trimming and J lost 2 bases, with 9 bases between them. In DNA form, the CDR3 reads TGTGCCAGCAGCTTAGGACAGGATCCCTACAATGAGCAGTTCTTC. As protein: CASSLGQDPYNEQFF.

The genes are TRBV19 and TRBJ2-5, with a weak D call TRBD1 (5 bases). CDR3 length: 13 amino acids. Trimming pared 3 bases from V and 3 bases from J, leaving 8 bases between. Per the germline V gene, CDR1 is LNHDA and CDR2 is SQIVND (reference sequence). The CDR3 reads CASSMDIEETQYF. Here the CDR3 DNA reads TGTGCCAGTAGTATGGACATAGAAGAGACCCAGTACTTC.

V gene TRBV5-6 combines with J gene TRBJ2-2, with 8 bases matching TRBD2. The germline gives CDR1 SGHDT, CDR2 YYEEEE. This CDR3 region has 12 residues. V lost 2 bases and J lost 10; bases outside the gene matches: 1. The CDR3 loop is CASSFSGVELFF. DNA of the CDR3: TGTGCCAGCAGCTTTAGCGGGGTGGAGCTGTTTTTT.

With respect to this clone: Other DNA sequences in this sample translate to the same CDR3. In DNA, the CDR3 is TGCGCCAGCAGCTTCTCTGGGGGCCCCTACAATGAGCAGTTCTTC. Translation gives CASSFSGGPYNEQFF. The V call is TRBV5-1, the J call TRBJ2-1; maybe TRBD1 (6 bases). The CDR3 runs to 15 residues. V was cut by 2 bases and J by 2 bases, with 11 bases left in between. Germline loops: CDR1 SGHRS, CDR2 YFSETQ.